The text below deals with one T cell receptor (beta chain). Researchers ran the PCR with 60 Vbeta and 13 Jbeta primers. Using immunoSEQ multiplex PCR, the repertoire was profiled, and TCRdb retains in-frame clones only, with some absent. The data hold 60,000 to 90,000 clones, with less than 85% observed a single time. The data derive from a study of cytomegalovirus exposure and HLA in healthy donors. The trim removed 1 base at V and 0 bases at J, leaving 3 bases unmatched. Looked up from germline, CDR1 is SGHTA and CDR2 is FQGNSA. The CDR3 covers 17 residues. The chain links TRBV7-2 to TRBJ2-2, with TRBD2 matching 9 bases. Sequenced input: PBMCs. The clonotype comes from a woman aged 45 to 65 in good health and CMV-seropositive. The CDR3 protein is CASSLDSGGANTGELFF. The CDR3 bases are TGTGCCAGCAGCTTAGATAGCGGGGGCGCGAACACCGGGGAGCTGTTTTTT.